This TCR beta chain was profiled in a study of blood T cell repertoires in COVID-19. Sequencing used immunoSEQ multiplex PCR; TCRdb keeps in-frame clones, though not all of them. The sample consists of 100,000 or so clones, around 80% of them appearing once. Germline V lookup: CDR1 MNHEY, CDR2 SVGAGI. The length of the CDR3 is 15 residues. The V gene end was trimmed by 0 bases and the J gene end by 4 bases; junction bases not matched to a gene: 2. Sequences were obtained from peripheral blood. J is TRBJ2-7 and V is TRBV6-5, with TRBD2 matching over 11 bases. The clonotype comes from a woman older than 75 with acute or convalescent COVID-19. The CDR3 protein is CASSYSRTSGYEQYF. The CDR3 DNA follows: TGTGCCAGCAGTTACTCCCGGACTAGCGGGTACGAGCAGTACTTC.